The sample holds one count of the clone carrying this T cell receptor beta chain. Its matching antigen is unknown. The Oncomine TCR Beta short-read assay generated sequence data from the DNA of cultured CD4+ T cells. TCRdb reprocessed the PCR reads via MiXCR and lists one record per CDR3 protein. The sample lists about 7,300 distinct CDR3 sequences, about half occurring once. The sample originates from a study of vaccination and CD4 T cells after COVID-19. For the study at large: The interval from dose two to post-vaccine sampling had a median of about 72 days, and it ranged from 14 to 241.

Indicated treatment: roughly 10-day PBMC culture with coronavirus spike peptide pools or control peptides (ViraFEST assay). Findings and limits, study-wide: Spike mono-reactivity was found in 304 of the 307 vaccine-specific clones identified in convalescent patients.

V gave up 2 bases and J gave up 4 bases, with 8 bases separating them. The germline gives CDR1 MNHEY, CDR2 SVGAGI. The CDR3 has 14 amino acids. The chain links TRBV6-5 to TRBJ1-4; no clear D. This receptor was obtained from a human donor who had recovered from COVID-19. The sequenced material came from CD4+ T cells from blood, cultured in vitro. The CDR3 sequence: CASSYEALNEKLFF. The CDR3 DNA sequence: TGTGCCAGCAGTTACGAGGCTCTTAATGAAAAACTGTTTTTT.